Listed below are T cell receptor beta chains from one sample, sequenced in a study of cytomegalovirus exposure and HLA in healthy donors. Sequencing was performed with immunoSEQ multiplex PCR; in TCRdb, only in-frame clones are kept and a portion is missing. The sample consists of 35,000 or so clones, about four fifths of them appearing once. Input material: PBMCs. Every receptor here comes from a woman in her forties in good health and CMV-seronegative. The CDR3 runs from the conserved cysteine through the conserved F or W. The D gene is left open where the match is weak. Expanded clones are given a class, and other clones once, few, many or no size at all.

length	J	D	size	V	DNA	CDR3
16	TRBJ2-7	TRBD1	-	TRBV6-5	TGTGCCAGCAGTTACAACGGACAGGGGGTAACCTACGAGCAGTACTTC	CASSYNGQGVTYEQYF
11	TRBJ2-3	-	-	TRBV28	TGTGCCAGCAGTAAGCTGGATACGCAGTATTTT	CASSKLDTQYF
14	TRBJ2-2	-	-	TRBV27	TGTGCCACAAGGATCCCACGGCGCGGCGGGGAGCTGTTTTTT	CATRIPRRGGELFF
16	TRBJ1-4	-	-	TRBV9	TGTGCCAGCAGCGTAGGCTGGCAGACAACTAATGAAAAACTGTTTTTT	CASSVGWQTTNEKLFF
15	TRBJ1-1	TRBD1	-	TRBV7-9	TGTGCCAGCAGCCCCAGGGACAGGATGAACACTGAAGCTTTCTTT	CASSPRDRMNTEAFF
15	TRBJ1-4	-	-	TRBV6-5	TGTGCCAGCAGTTACGGTGGAGGACCTAATGAAAAACTGTTTTTT	CASSYGGGPNEKLFF
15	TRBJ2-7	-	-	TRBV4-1	TGCGCCAGCAGCCAAGGAGGGGGAAGCTCCTACGAGCAGTACTTC	CASSQGGGSSYEQYF
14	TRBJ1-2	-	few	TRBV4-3	TGCGCCAGCAGCCAAGACCCTTCCCCCTATGGCTACACCTTC	CASSQDPSPYGYTF
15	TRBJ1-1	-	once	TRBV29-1	TGCAGCGTTGAGAGGAGGTGGAAGGTGGACACTGAAGCTTTCTTT	CSVERRWKVDTEAFF
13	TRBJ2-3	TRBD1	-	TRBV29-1	TGCAGCGTTACCGGGACAGGGACAGATACGCAGTATTTT	CSVTGTGTDTQYF
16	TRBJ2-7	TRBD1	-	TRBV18	TGTGCCAGCTCACTTGTGCCGGGACAGGGGGCCTACGAGCAGTACTTC	CASSLVPGQGAYEQYF
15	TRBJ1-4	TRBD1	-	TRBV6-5	TGTGCCAGCAGTTACGTAGGGACAGGGAGGGGAAAACTGTTTTTT	CASSYVGTGRGKLFF
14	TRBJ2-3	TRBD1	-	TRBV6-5	TGTGCCAGCAGTTTTAAGCCCAGGGGGGATACGCAGTATTTT	CASSFKPRGDTQYF
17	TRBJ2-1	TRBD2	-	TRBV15	TGTGCCACCAGCAGCCTTATTCTAGCGGGGGGGAACAATGAGCAGTTCTTC	CATSSLILAGGNNEQFF
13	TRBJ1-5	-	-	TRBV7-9	TGTGCCAGCAGCTTTGACTCAAATCAGCCCCAGCATTTT	CASSFDSNQPQHF
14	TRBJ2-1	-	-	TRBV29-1	TGCAGCGTGACCTCGGGGGTTGCATACAATGAGCAGTTCTTC	CSVTSGVAYNEQFF
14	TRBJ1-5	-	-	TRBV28	TGTGCCAGCAGGGCGGCACAGGGTTATCAGCCCCAGCATTTT	CASRAAQGYQPQHF
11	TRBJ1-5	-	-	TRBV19	TGTGCCAGTAGTTGGGCCCAGCCCCAGCATTTT	CASSWAQPQHF
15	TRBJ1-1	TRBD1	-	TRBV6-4	TGTGCCAGCAGTGACTCCTCAGGGGGCCACACTGAAGCTTTCTTT	CASSDSSGGHTEAFF
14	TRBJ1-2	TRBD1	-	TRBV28	TGTGCCAGCAGTTCGAGGGGGCGTATCTATGGCTACACCTTC	CASSSRGRIYGYTF
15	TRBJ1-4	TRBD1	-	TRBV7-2	TGTGCCAGCAGCTCGGATAAGGGGGCTACTGAAAAACTGTTTTTT	CASSSDKGATEKLFF
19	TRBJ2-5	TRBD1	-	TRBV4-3	TGCGCCAGCAGCCAAGATTGGGGCAGGGGGCCCGGATACGGAGAGACCCAGTACTTC	CASSQDWGRGPGYGETQYF
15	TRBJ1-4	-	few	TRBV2	TGTGCCAGCAGTGAGCGAGAGGGGGCTAATGAAAAACTGTTTTTT	CASSEREGANEKLFF
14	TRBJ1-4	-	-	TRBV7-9	TGTGCCAGCAGCCCAACACAGCAGCCCGAAAAACTGTTTTTT	CASSPTQQPEKLFF
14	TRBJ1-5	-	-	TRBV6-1	TGTGCCAGTGCCCCGGTGGAGGGTATTCAGCCCCAGCATTTT	CASAPVEGIQPQHF
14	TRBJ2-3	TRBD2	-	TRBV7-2	TGTGCCAGCAGCTTTGGGGGGGTCCCGGATACGCAGTATTTT	CASSFGGVPDTQYF
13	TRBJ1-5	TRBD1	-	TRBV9	TGTGCCAGCAGCGCCACAGGGGGTCAGCCCCAGCATTTT	CASSATGGQPQHF
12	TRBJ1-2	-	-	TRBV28	TGTGCCAGCAGTTTTAGAGGGTATGGCTACACCTTC	CASSFRGYGYTF
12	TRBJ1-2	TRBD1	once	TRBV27	TGTGCCAGCAGCGACAGGGGCTTAGGCTACACCTTC	CASSDRGLGYTF
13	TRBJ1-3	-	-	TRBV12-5	TGTGCTAGTGGTTCCGGCTCTGGAAACACCATATATTTT	CASGSGSGNTIYF
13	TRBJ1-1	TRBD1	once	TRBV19	TGTGCCAGTAGTGACAGGGGGCACACTGAAGCTTTCTTT	CASSDRGHTEAFF
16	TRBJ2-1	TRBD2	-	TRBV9	TGTGCCAGCAGCTCCACGTTATGGACTAGCACGAATGAGCAGTTCTTC	CASSSTLWTSTNEQFF
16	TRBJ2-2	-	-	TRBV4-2	TGTGCCAGCAGCCAAGATTTTCCCACGAACACCGGGGAGCTGTTTTTT	CASSQDFPTNTGELFF
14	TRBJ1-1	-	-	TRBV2	TGTGCCACCACCTCCGGGATGATGGACACTGAAGCTTTCTTT	CATTSGMMDTEAFF
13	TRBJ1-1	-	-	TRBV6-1	TGTGCCAGCACCAGAGACAGCGTCAATGAAGCTTTCTTT	CASTRDSVNEAFF
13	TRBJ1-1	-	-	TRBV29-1	TGCAGCGTTGTGGTCAGATCGAACACTGAAGCTTTCTTT	CSVVVRSNTEAFF
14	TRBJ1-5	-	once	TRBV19	TGTGCCAGTAACAAGGACTTCGGCAATCAGCCCCAGCATTTT	CASNKDFGNQPQHF
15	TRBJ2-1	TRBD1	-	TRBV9	TGTGCCAGCAGCGAACAGGGGGACTCCTACAATGAGCAGTTCTTC	CASSEQGDSYNEQFF
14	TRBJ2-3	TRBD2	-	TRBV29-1	TGCAGCGTTGTCCTAGCGGACGGCACAGATACGCAGTATTTT	CSVVLADGTDTQYF